These 23 T cell receptor beta chains share one sample of origin, sequenced in a study of blood T cell repertoires in COVID-19 (dated by TCRdb to the early 2020s). Libraries were built with the immunoSEQ multiplex PCR assay. The source is immuneACCESS, and TCRdb retained only in-frame sequences with V and J called. Part of the clones is not carried over; for the studies checked, unresolved V genes explain less than half of this, and the remainder is unexplained. The sample yields 300,000 to 400,000 clones; approximately 88% were counted once. 1.6% of the sample is held by the ten biggest clonotypes. What was sequenced was peripheral blood. The source of these receptors is a woman younger than 45 with COVID-19, enrolled during active disease.

The genes are TRBV2 and TRBJ1-1, with D possibly TRBD1 on 6 matching bases. CDR1 and CDR2 from the germline V gene are SNHLY and FYNNEI. The V and J ends lost 7 bases and 6 bases respectively, with 12 bases between them. The CDR3 has 12 residues. The CDR3 loop is CASTETGPEAFF. The CDR3 nucleotides read TGTGCCAGCACCGAGACAGGACCTGAAGCTTTCTTT.

The rearrangement joins TRBV7-9 to TRBJ1-3; D is unresolved. The CDR3 is made up of 17 amino acids. Germline V gives CDR1 SEHNR, CDR2 FQNEAQ (reference sequence). V dropped 2 bases and J dropped 2 bases, with 16 bases sitting between them. CDR3 sequence: CASSLSYVQIAGNTIYF. The CDR3 region has the DNA TGTGCCAGCAGCTTAAGCTATGTTCAAATCGCTGGAAACACCATATATTTT. Full variable domain (outside the CDR3, taken from reference TRBV7-9 and TRBJ1-3): DTGVSQNPRHKITKRGQNVTFRCDPISEHNRLYWYRQTLGQGPEFLTYFQNEAQLEKSRLLSDRFSAERPKGSFSTLEIQRTEQGDSAMYLCASSLSYVQIAGNTIYFGEGSWLTVV.

The rearrangement joins TRBV5-8 to TRBJ2-2; 7 bases agree with TRBD1. From germline, CDR1 is SGHTS and CDR2 YDEGEE. Trimming cost V 0 bases and J 5 bases; bases outside gene matches: 10. The CDR3 spans 17 residues. This chain's CDR3 is CASSLVGRPGGTGELFF. In DNA, the CDR3 is TGTGCCAGCAGCTTGGTGGGGCGGCCAGGGGGAACCGGGGAGCTGTTTTTT.

The chain carries TRBV5-1 and TRBJ1-2, with D possibly being TRBD1 (6 bases). The ends were cut back, 3 bases at V and 5 bases at J, with 17 bases in the middle. The CDR3 has 15 residues. Looked up from germline, CDR1 is SGHRS and CDR2 is YFSETQ. The CDR3 sequence: CASSSGQPRGYGYTF. The CDR3 DNA reads TGCGCCAGCAGCTCTGGACAGCCGCGAGGATATGGCTACACCTTC.

The chain combines TRBV27 with TRBJ1-4; D not certain. Trimming removed 4 bases at V and 8 bases at J, with 11 bases between. The CDR3 runs 13 residues. CDR1 and CDR2 from the germline V gene are MNHEY and SMNVEV (reference sequence). The CDR3 nucleotides are TGTGCCAGCAGTTGGCGGAGTCGGGAAAAACTGTTTTTT. It codes for CASSWRSREKLFF.

This chain joins TRBV19 and TRBJ1-2; TRBD1 aligns across 9 bases. The trim removed 3 bases at V and 2 bases at J, leaving 7 bases unmatched. The CDR3 extends over 16 amino acids. Germline V gives CDR1 LNHDA, CDR2 SQIVND (reference sequence). The DNA of the CDR3 is TGTGCCAGTAGTATTGGGGGGACAGGGAGGAACTATGGCTACACCTTC. Its translation: CASSIGGTGRNYGYTF.

This rearrangement joins TRBV19 to TRBJ1-2, with 10 bases that match TRBD1. Trimming took 8 bases from V and 6 from J; bases not matched to a gene: 15. This CDR3 has 16 amino acids. Germline CDR1 and CDR2: LNHDA and SQIVND (reference sequence). The CDR3 reads CASRTQNKTGGDGYTF. The CDR3 nucleotides are TGTGCCAGTCGAACCCAAAATAAGACAGGGGGCGATGGCTACACCTTC.

This chain uses TRBV6-5 with TRBJ1-2; possibly TRBD1 for D (5 bases). Germline assignment: CDR1 MNHEY and CDR2 SVGAGI. Trimming removed 6 bases from V and 8 bases from J, with 16 bases in between. CDR3 length equals 13 residues. DNA of the CDR3: TGTGCCAGCAGACGATCGGGGGAGTTGGGCTACACCTTC. It codes for CASRRSGELGYTF.

The chain employs TRBV5-5 and TRBJ2-7, with TRBD1 as a possible D gene (5 bases). Per the germline V gene, CDR1 is SGHKS and CDR2 is YYEKEE (reference sequence). With 6 bases removed from V and 2 bases from J, the gap between germline ends came to 15 bases. This CDR3 is built from 14 residues. CDR3 coding DNA: TGTGCCAGCACCTTAACAGGATTTACCTACGAGCAGTACTTC. Encoded protein: CASTLTGFTYEQYF.

The chain recombines TRBV2 with TRBJ1-6; D unresolved. Germline CDR1 reads SNHLY; CDR2 reads FYNNEI. CDR3 length: 16 amino acids. V was clipped by 6 bases and J by 7 bases, with 19 bases between them. DNA of the CDR3: TGTGCCAGCAGAGTGGAAACAGCCGGAGGAAATTCACCCCTCCACTTT. Translating it yields CASRVETAGGNSPLHF.

The chain joins TRBV12-3 or TRBV12-4 to TRBJ2-7, with D possibly matching TRBD2 (5 bases). Trimming cost V 5 bases and J 5 bases, with 10 bases left between them. This CDR3 has 12 amino acids. The CDR3 spells CASSPGGHEQYF. CDR3 sequence (DNA): TGTGCCAGCAGTCCAGGAGGCCACGAGCAGTACTTC.

This clone has only a few counts. The V and J genes are TRBV30 and TRBJ1-2, with D maybe TRBD1 (5 bases). The CDR3 consists of 15 residues. CDR1 is GTSNPN and CDR2 is SVGIG in the germline V gene (reference sequence). V was cut by 4 bases and J by 8 bases, with 23 bases left in between. CDR3 nucleotide sequence: TGTGCCTGGACCAGTGTTAAAGGGACTTTTGGGGGCTACACCTTC. Its translation: CAWTSVKGTFGGYTF.

The rearrangement uses TRBV7-2 and TRBJ2-2, with TRBD2 as a possible D gene (6 bases). Germline lookup yields CDR1 SGHTA and CDR2 FQGNSA. Trimming cost V 1 base and J 2 bases, with 11 bases left between them. This CDR3 has 16 amino acids. CDR3 bases: TGTGCCAGCAGCTTAGGAGGGACTGTAAACACCGGGGAGCTGTTTTTT. It yields the protein CASSLGGTVNTGELFF.

V gene TRBV3-1 (or the pseudogene TRBV3-2) combines with J gene TRBJ1-2; D gene ambiguous. Trimming removed 4 bases from V and 5 bases from J, with 11 bases in between. CDR1 is LGHDT and CDR2 is YNNKEL in the germline V gene (reference sequence). The CDR3 spans 13 residues. CDR3: CASSPTGPYGYTF. The CDR3 coding sequence is TGTGCCAGCAGCCCCACGGGTCCGTATGGCTACACCTTC.

The chain recombines TRBV6-5 with TRBJ1-6, with a weak D call TRBD1 (5 bases). Germline V gives CDR1 MNHEY, CDR2 SVGAGI. The CDR3 consists of 12 residues. Trimming removed 3 bases from V and 13 bases from J, with 10 bases in between. The DNA for the CDR3 is TGTGCCAGCAGTTATAGGAGGGGTCCCCTCCACTTT. The encoded protein is CASSYRRGPLHF.

The genes are TRBV19 and TRBJ1-2; tentative D call: TRBD1 (6 bases). The CDR3 runs 15 residues. V lost 5 bases and J 5 bases, leaving 18 bases between the germline ends. CDR1 and CDR2 (germline): LNHDA, SQIVND (reference sequence). CDR3 sequence reads: CASSPGEGTIYGYTF. In DNA, the CDR3 is TGTGCCAGTAGTCCAGGGGAGGGGACGATTTATGGCTACACCTTC.

This chain connects TRBV18 to TRBJ2-7, with D uncertain. Germline V lookup: CDR1 KGHSH, CDR2 LQKENI. The ends were cut back, 4 bases at V and 2 bases at J, with 12 bases in the middle. The CDR3 is 14 residues long. Here the CDR3 reads CASSRRPEPYEQYF. Here the CDR3 DNA reads TGTGCCAGCTCACGGCGGCCGGAGCCCTACGAGCAGTACTTC. Combining the CDR3 with reference TRBV18 and TRBJ2-7 gives the whole variable domain NAGVMQNPRHLVRRRGQEARLRCSPMKGHSHVYWYRQLPEEGLKFMVYLQKENIIDESGMPKERFSAEFPKEGPSILRIQQVVRGDSAAYFCASSRRPEPYEQYFGPGTRLTVT.

This chain links TRBV9 with TRBJ1-6; D is ambiguous. The germline V gene has CDR1 SGDLS and CDR2 YYNGEE. V was pared by 7 bases and J by 19 bases, with 15 bases between. This CDR3 comprises 10 residues. The CDR3 loop reads CASSTLRVHF. In nucleotides, the CDR3 is TGTGCCAGCTCGACATTGAGGGTTCACTTT. Complete variable domain (other parts from reference TRBV9 and TRBJ1-6): DSGVTQTPKHLITATGQRVTLRCSPRSGDLSVYWYQQSLDQGLQFLIQYYNGEERAKGNILERFSAQQFPDLHSELNLSSLELGDSALYFCASSTLRVHFGNGTRLTVT.

This clone was seen just once. This chain joins TRBV3-1 (or the pseudogene TRBV3-2) and TRBJ2-3; 10 nucleotides match TRBD2. Germline values: CDR1 LGHDT, CDR2 YNNKEL (reference sequence). The V and J ends lost 0 bases and 2 bases, in that order; junction bases with no gene match: 5. CDR3 length equals 17 residues. CDR3: CASSQDIAGGHTDTQYF. As DNA, the CDR3 is TGTGCCAGCAGCCAAGATATAGCGGGGGGTCACACAGATACGCAGTATTTT.

This chain joins TRBV6-1 and TRBJ1-5, with TRBD1 matching over 9 bases. Germline V lookup: CDR1 MNHNS, CDR2 SASEGT. This CDR3 spans 16 amino acids. Losses at the gene ends were 1 base for V and 6 bases for J; bases not matched to a gene: 7. CDR3 loop: CASSEVDRQGGQPQHF. For the CDR3, the DNA is TGTGCCAGCAGTGAAGTGGACCGACAGGGGGGTCAGCCCCAGCATTTT.

The CDR3 sequence: CASTRAGEKLFF. CDR3 sequence (DNA): TGTGCCAGCACCAGGGCGGGAGAAAAACTGTTTTTT. The chain has TRBV6-5 and TRBJ1-4, with D perhaps matching TRBD1 (5 bases). Germline V gene lookup returns CDR1 MNHEY and CDR2 SVGAGI. V lost 7 bases and J 8 bases, leaving 11 bases between the germline ends. CDR3 length: 12 residues.

The chain employs TRBV9 and TRBJ1-3, with 9 bases aligning to TRBD1. The junction had 8 bases not matched to a gene; V was cut back by 2 bases and J by 8 bases. This CDR3 is 15 amino acids long. Germline V gene lookup returns CDR1 SGDLS and CDR2 YYNGEE. The CDR3 protein is CASSVSTGGQHTIYF. CDR3 DNA sequence: TGTGCCAGCAGCGTCTCAACAGGGGGCCAACACACCATATATTTT.

The rearrangement links TRBV20-1 to TRBJ1-1, with D uncertain. The V gene lost 4 bases and the J gene lost 4 bases, with 7 bases spanning the gap. The CDR3 runs to 11 residues. The germline V gene encodes CDR1 DFQATT and CDR2 SNEGSKA (reference sequence). The DNA for the CDR3 is TGCAGTGCTACGTGGGCCACTGAAGCTTTCTTT. Its translation: CSATWATEAFF.